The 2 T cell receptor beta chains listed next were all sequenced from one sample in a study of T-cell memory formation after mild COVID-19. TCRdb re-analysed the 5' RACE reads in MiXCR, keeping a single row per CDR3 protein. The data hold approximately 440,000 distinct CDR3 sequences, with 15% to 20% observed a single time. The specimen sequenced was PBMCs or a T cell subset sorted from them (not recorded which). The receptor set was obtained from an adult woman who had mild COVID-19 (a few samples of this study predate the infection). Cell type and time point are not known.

The CDR3 spells CASSPRVASGNTIYF. For the CDR3, the DNA is TGTGCCAGCAGCCCCAGGGTCGCATCTGGAAACACCATATATTTT. The genes are TRBV7-2 and TRBJ1-3; TRBD1 might be the D (5 bases). The germline gives CDR1 SGHTA, CDR2 FQGNSA. The CDR3 totals 15 residues. With 5 bases removed from V and 1 base from J, the gap between germline ends came to 12 bases.

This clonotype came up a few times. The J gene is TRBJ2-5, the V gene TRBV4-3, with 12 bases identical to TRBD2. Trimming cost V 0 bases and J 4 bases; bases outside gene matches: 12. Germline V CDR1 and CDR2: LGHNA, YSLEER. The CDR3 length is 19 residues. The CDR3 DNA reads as TGCGCCAGCAGCCAAGATCTAGATCGCCTAGCGGGAGGGGGAGAGACCCAGTACTTC. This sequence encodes CASSQDLDRLAGGGETQYF.